This TCR beta chain is drawn from a study of metastatic and nonmetastatic thyroid tumors. Study findings and constraints: TCR beta diversity was reportedly significantly higher in malignant thyroid tumors than benign nodules, in blood and tumor.

This clone was observed many times. No antigen is known for it. This CDR3 comprises 13 residues. The V end was cut by 6 bases, the J end by 2 bases, with 9 bases between. Germline CDR1 MDHEN, CDR2 SYDVKM. Patients were all untreated before their thyroid surgery. TCRdb re-called the PCR reads through MiXCR. The sample records about 33,000 clones, about 15% being singletons. Sequencing was done on a sample of blood. The rearrangement links TRBV28 to TRBJ2-3; D gene unclear. This receptor was taken from a female donor with papillary thyroid cancer or a benign thyroid nodule (not recorded which). Some clones in this sample may be carry-over from other donors' samples. In DNA form, the CDR3 reads TGTGCCAGCAGAGTACTAAACACAGATACGCAGTATTTT. Translation gives CASRVLNTDTQYF.